The 18 T cell receptor beta chains in this list originate from one sample, sequenced in a study of cytomegalovirus exposure and HLA in healthy donors. The PCR used 60 Vbeta and 13 Jbeta primers. Sequenced by immunoSEQ multiplex PCR; TCRdb stores in-frame clones only, minus some. Counted here are 150,000 to 200,000 clones, about three quarters occurring once; the ten biggest clones make up about 4.3%. The sample consisted of PBMCs. These receptors originate from a young man in good health and CMV-seropositive.

This chain joins TRBV19 and TRBJ2-1, with 8 bases identical to TRBD1. The CDR3 covers 11 residues. Trimming removed 7 bases from V and 13 bases from J; junction bases left unmatched: 6. Germline V gene lookup returns CDR1 LNHDA and CDR2 SQIVND (reference sequence). The CDR3 DNA follows: TGTGCCAGTACTGGGACAGGAAAACAGTTCTTC. This encodes CASTGTGKQFF.

The V gene is TRBV6-4, the J gene TRBJ2-3, with no clear D. Trimming left V 0 bases short and J 1 base short, with 5 bases between. The CDR3 spans 14 residues. Germline CDR1 and CDR2: MRHNA and SNTAGT. CDR3: CASSDSPGTDTQYF. The CDR3 DNA follows: TGTGCCAGCAGTGACTCACCAGGCACAGATACGCAGTATTTT.

The genes are TRBV2 and TRBJ2-2; 10 nucleotides align to TRBD2. Germline assignment: CDR1 SNHLY and CDR2 FYNNEI. This CDR3 has 14 amino acids. The V segment lost 8 bases and the J segment 2 bases; nucleotides outside the gene matches: 2. The CDR3 DNA follows: TGTGCCAGCGGACTAGCGGCCAACACCGGGGAGCTGTTTTTT. Translation: CASGLAANTGELFF.

V and J are TRBV30 and TRBJ1-2; 8 bases are shared with TRBD1. CDR1 and CDR2 from the germline V gene are GTSNPN and SVGIG (reference sequence). The CDR3 runs to 15 residues. V trimming: 1 base; J trimming: 5 bases; junction bases outside the gene matches: 9. CDR3 in DNA: TGTGCCTGGAGTGGTCTCGAGGGGACAGGTTATGGCTACACCTTC. Amino acid sequence: CAWSGLEGTGYGYTF.

This chain connects TRBV30 to TRBJ2-1; tentative D call: TRBD1 (5 bases). CDR3 length equals 14 residues. The ends were cut back, 4 bases at V and 1 base at J, with 11 bases in the middle. Germline CDR1 is GTSNPN and CDR2 is SVGIG (reference sequence). In DNA, the CDR3 is TGTGCCTGGAAAGGGGTCCCTTCCTACAATGAGCAGTTCTTC. Its protein is CAWKGVPSYNEQFF.

This sequence joins TRBV7-8 and TRBJ2-7; 13 nucleotides line up with TRBD2. Germline V CDR1 and CDR2: SGHVS, FQNEAQ. The CDR3 runs 16 residues. The V segment lost 5 bases and the J segment 3 bases; nucleotides outside the gene matches: 7. The CDR3 loop reads CASSARTSGGLYEQYV. In nucleotides, the CDR3 is TGTGCCAGCAGCGCAAGGACTAGCGGGGGCCTCTACGAGCAGTACGTC.

The V and J genes are TRBV15 and TRBJ2-5; D uncertain. The V and J ends lost 5 bases and 4 bases respectively, with 14 bases between them. The CDR3 loop spans 14 amino acids. Germline-derived CDR1 and CDR2 are LNHNV and YYDKDF (reference sequence). The CDR3 reads CATSGIHTRETQYF. DNA for the CDR3: TGTGCCACCAGCGGTATACACACACGAGAGACCCAGTACTTC.

This chain joins TRBV6-6 and TRBJ1-1; 8 nucleotides agree with TRBD1. The junction had 4 bases not matched to a gene; V was cut back by 7 bases and J by 0 bases. Looked up from germline, CDR1 is MNHNY and CDR2 is SVGAGI (reference sequence). This CDR3 contains 14 residues. DNA of the CDR3: TGTGCCAGCACCCGGACAGGGATGAACACTGAAGCTTTCTTT. Amino acids: CASTRTGMNTEAFF.

The rearrangement links TRBV13 to TRBJ2-3; TRBD2 is a possible D gene (7 bases). The CDR3 contains 16 residues. Germline CDR1 is PRHDT and CDR2 is FYEKMQ (reference sequence). V gave up 5 bases and J gave up 5 bases, with 20 bases separating them. DNA of the CDR3: TGTGCCAGCAGCCTACCGTCGGGGGGCCGGAGAGATACGCAGTATTTT. Its translation is CASSLPSGGRRDTQYF.

The rearrangement joins TRBV5-4 to TRBJ2-7, with 12 bases identical to TRBD2. V trimming: 4 bases; J trimming: 5 bases; junction bases outside the gene matches: 4. This CDR3 region has 14 residues. The germline gives CDR1 SGHNT, CDR2 YYREEE (reference sequence). The CDR3 sequence is CASSLTSGSNEQYV. Written as DNA, the CDR3 is TGTGCCAGCAGCCTGACTAGCGGGAGCAACGAGCAGTACGTC.

V is TRBV5-1 and J is TRBJ2-1; 12 nucleotides align to TRBD2. The CDR3 has 15 amino acids. The V and J ends lost 3 bases and 8 bases, in that order; junction bases with no gene match: 6. The germline V gene has CDR1 SGHRS and CDR2 YFSETQ. DNA of the CDR3: TGCGCCAGCAGCTCTACTAGCGGGAGGCAGGATGAGCAGTTCTTC. Translated, it gives CASSSTSGRQDEQFF.

This clone was counted only a few times. The genes are TRBV2 and TRBJ2-2; 8 bases align to TRBD1. CDR1 is SNHLY, CDR2 FYNNEI, per germline. The ends lost 2 bases at V and 7 bases at J; junction bases unmatched: 9. The CDR3 loop spans 16 amino acids. CDR3 bases: TGTGCCAGCAGTGAATCGGTCAGGGGGCTCGGCGGGGAGCTGTTTTTT. Amino acids: CASSESVRGLGGELFF.

J is TRBJ2-1 and V is TRBV19, with a possible D match to TRBD1 (7 bases). The CDR3 is 15 amino acids. V lost 6 bases and J lost 4, with 16 bases in between. Germline lookup yields CDR1 LNHDA and CDR2 SQIVND (reference sequence). CDR3 region: CASRRDRQYYNEQFF. DNA for the CDR3: TGTGCCAGTAGGCGGGACAGACAATATTACAATGAGCAGTTCTTC.

A single count supports this clone. The gene calls are TRBV29-1 and TRBJ2-3; TRBD2 aligns across 9 bases. The CDR3 has 15 amino acids. The J segment lost 6 bases and the V segment lost 2 bases, leaving 9 bases of the junction unmatched. Looked up from germline, CDR1 is SQVTM and CDR2 is ANQGSEA. The CDR3 spells CSVEPSSGKGDTQYF. In DNA form, the CDR3 reads TGCAGCGTTGAACCGTCTAGCGGGAAAGGGGATACGCAGTATTTT.

This clone was detected once. V and J are TRBV6-5 and TRBJ2-1; D possibly corresponds to TRBD2 (5 bases). Germline-derived CDR1 and CDR2 are MNHEY and SVGAGI. The CDR3 has 15 residues. Trimming left V 10 bases short and J 2 bases short, with 18 bases between. The chain's CDR3 is CATQNLALAYNEQFF. The CDR3 DNA follows: TGTGCCACCCAGAACTTAGCGCTCGCCTACAATGAGCAGTTCTTC.

The J gene is TRBJ1-4, the V gene TRBV28, with a tentative D call TRBD1 (5 bases). The CDR3 has 14 residues. V was trimmed by 3 bases and J by 6 bases, leaving 11 bases between them. CDR1 and CDR2 (germline): MDHEN, SYDVKM. CDR3 protein: CASSFGWGDEKLFF. In nucleotides, the CDR3 is TGTGCCAGCAGTTTCGGTTGGGGGGATGAAAAACTGTTTTTT.

The rearrangement joins TRBV19 to TRBJ2-3; tentative D call: TRBD1 (5 bases). Trimming removed 4 bases from V and 6 bases from J, with 11 bases in between. This CDR3 is built from 13 residues. Per germline, CDR1 LNHDA and CDR2 SQIVND (reference sequence). Here the CDR3 DNA reads TGTGCCAGTAGTAGGTCAGGGTGGGATACGCAGTATTTT. This encodes CASSRSGWDTQYF.

This sequence joins TRBV5-6 and TRBJ2-5; 10 bases agree with TRBD2. After removal of 0 bases from V and 1 base from J, the junction contained 0 bases not matched to a gene. This CDR3 has 15 residues. Looked up from germline, CDR1 is SGHDT and CDR2 is YYEEEE. CDR3 region: CASSLERGGQETQYF. In nucleotides, the CDR3 is TGTGCCAGCAGCTTGGAGCGGGGGGGCCAAGAGACCCAGTACTTC.